This TCR beta chain was captured in a study of early stage breast cancer tumors. Findings and limits, study-wide: Compared with adjacent normal breast, tumors showed about 2.5-fold denser, more clonal T cells.

This clone was found once. Antigen unknown. Clones were sequenced by immunoSEQ multiplex PCR, and TCRdb holds only the in-frame ones, with some missing. The sample contains 40,000 to 60,000 clones, more than 70% of which appear only once. Sample: blood. This TCR derives from a person aged 40 to 49 with breast cancer.

CDR3 nucleotide sequence: TGCGCCAGCAGCGTCCCGGGACAGGACAATGAGCAGTTCTTC. Encoded protein: CASSVPGQDNEQFF. This rearrangement joins TRBV10-1 to TRBJ2-1, with 8 bases aligning to TRBD1. This CDR3 has 14 amino acids. Trimming cost V 6 bases and J 5 bases; bases outside gene matches: 6. From germline, CDR1 is WNHNN and CDR2 SYGVQD (reference sequence).